What follows are 5 T cell receptor beta chains derived from one specimen sequenced in a study of T cell responses to AZD1222 COVID-19 vaccine. Profiling relied on immunoSEQ multiplex PCR, and the TCRdb table lists in-frame clones only, not all of them. The table shows some 130,000 clones, with 75% to 95% occurring only once. This specimen was peripheral blood, taken on day 0 of AZD1222 vaccination. These receptors came from an adult in good health.

The chain combines TRBV13 with TRBJ2-2, with D perhaps matching TRBD1 or TRBD2 (6 bases each). Germline assignment: CDR1 PRHDT and CDR2 FYEKMQ (reference sequence). This CDR3 has 15 amino acids. V lost 7 bases to trimming and J lost 1 base, with 13 bases between them. CDR3 sequence reads: CASIEGGRNTGELFF. Written as DNA, the CDR3 is TGTGCCAGCATCGAGGGGGGTAGGAACACCGGGGAGCTGTTTTTT.

The chain couples TRBV9 to TRBJ2-3; D gene unclear. Germline V gives CDR1 SGDLS, CDR2 YYNGEE. CDR3 length equals 12 residues. Trimming removed 5 bases from V and 3 bases from J, with 7 bases in between. CDR3 sequence (DNA): TGTGCCAGCAGGGGGATAACAGATACGCAGTATTTT. Protein: CASRGITDTQYF.

The J gene is TRBJ2-1, the V gene TRBV5-5; D not resolved. Trimming pared 0 bases from V and 5 bases from J, leaving 12 bases between. This CDR3 region has 15 residues. In germline, CDR1 is SGHKS, CDR2 YYEKEE (reference sequence). The CDR3 coding sequence is TGTGCCAGCAGCTTGGTCCCAAAACAGAACAATGAGCAGTTCTTC. This translates into CASSLVPKQNNEQFF. Full variable domain (outside the CDR3, taken from reference TRBV5-5 and TRBJ2-1): DAGVTQSPTHLIKTRGQQVTLRCSPISGHKSVSWYQQVLGQGPQFIFQYYEKEERGRGNFPDRFSARQFPNYSSELNVNALLLGDSALYLCASSLVPKQNNEQFFGPGTRLTVL.

The chain has TRBV6-1 and TRBJ1-6; 9 bases fit TRBD1. Germline V gives CDR1 MNHNS, CDR2 SASEGT. CDR3 length: 15 amino acids. The junction had 7 bases not matched to a gene; V was cut back by 7 bases and J by 6 bases. The CDR3 sequence is CASNSPGQGNSPLHF. The DNA of the CDR3 is TGTGCCAGCAACTCCCCGGGACAGGGTAATTCACCCCTCCACTTT.

This chain joins TRBV3-1 (or the pseudogene TRBV3-2) and TRBJ2-1; 9 positions agree with TRBD2. CDR1 LGHDT and CDR2 YNNKEL come from the germline V gene (reference sequence). This CDR3 has 13 residues. V gave up 4 bases and J gave up 9 bases; unmatched junction bases: 4. The CDR3 region is CASSPSGAGEQFF. DNA for the CDR3: TGTGCCAGCAGCCCTAGCGGGGCGGGTGAGCAGTTCTTC.